The 28 T cell receptor beta chains reported below all come from one sample, sequenced in a study of blood T cell repertoires in COVID-19. Some clones are missing from TCRdb's copy, which holds only in-frame ones; the method was immunoSEQ multiplex PCR. Among under 200,000 clones listed, roughly 80% were seen once. The sequenced sample was peripheral blood. Every receptor here comes from a young woman with acute or convalescent COVID-19.

The V call is TRBV15, the J call TRBJ2-7, with a possible D match to TRBD2 (6 bases). This CDR3 is built from 14 residues. Germline V gives CDR1 LNHNV, CDR2 YYDKDF (reference sequence). Trimming stripped 4 bases from V and 5 bases from J, with 15 bases between. CDR3 protein: CATSTFSGSHEQYF. DNA for the CDR3: TGTGCCACCAGCACCTTCTCCGGGAGCCACGAGCAGTACTTC.

The chain carries TRBV30 and TRBJ2-1; possible D gene TRBD2, 5 bases. Germline-derived CDR1 and CDR2 are GTSNPN and SVGIG (reference sequence). This CDR3 has 12 amino acids. The CDR3 protein is CAHEGSYNEQFF. For the CDR3, the DNA is TGTGCACACGAGGGAAGCTACAATGAGCAGTTCTTC.

The chain uses TRBV6-2 or TRBV6-3 and TRBJ2-1; no reliable D call. Per germline, CDR1 MNHEY and CDR2 SVGEGT. The length of the CDR3 is 14 residues. V lost 5 bases and J lost 5, with 13 bases in between. CDR3 protein: CASSVRYSDNEQFF. CDR3 nucleotides: TGTGCCAGCAGTGTCCGGTATAGTGACAATGAGCAGTTCTTC.

The chain joins TRBV6-5 to TRBJ1-2, with D hard to call. Germline V lookup: CDR1 MNHEY, CDR2 SVGAGI. This CDR3 has 13 amino acids. Trimming took off 3 bases at V and 4 bases at J, with 9 bases between the two ends. The CDR3 region is CASSYGVFYGYTF. Here the CDR3 DNA reads TGTGCCAGCAGTTATGGAGTTTTCTATGGCTACACCTTC.

The CDR3 DNA sequence: TGTGCCAGCAGTAACAGGGTTCACTATGGCTACACCTTC. Translated, it gives CASSNRVHYGYTF. The gene calls are TRBV27 and TRBJ1-2; perhaps TRBD1 as D (6 bases). The CDR3 length is 13 residues. The germline V gene has CDR1 MNHEY and CDR2 SMNVEV (reference sequence). The germline V and J ends were trimmed by 5 bases and 3 bases, with 10 bases remaining between them.

Here the CDR3 reads CASSLSISPLHF. CDR3 DNA: TGTGCCAGCAGTTTATCCATTTCACCCCTCCACTTT. The chain combines TRBV28 with TRBJ1-6; D is ambiguous. This CDR3 comprises 12 residues. The ends were cut back, 1 base at V and 9 bases at J, with 4 bases in the middle. The V gene's germline CDR1 is MDHEN and CDR2 SYDVKM.

J is TRBJ1-6 and V is TRBV28; 7 positions match TRBD1. The CDR3 spans 16 residues. Germline trimming cut 5 bases from V and 6 bases from J; bases unmatched to any gene: 10. Germline CDR1 is MDHEN and CDR2 is SYDVKM. Here the CDR3 reads CASSRPRDRFNSPLHF. CDR3 in DNA: TGTGCCAGCAGTAGGCCCCGGGACAGATTTAATTCACCCCTCCACTTT.

The V and J genes are TRBV29-1 and TRBJ2-5; a weak D match, TRBD2 (5 bases). The CDR3 has 12 amino acids. Germline CDR1 is SQVTM and CDR2 is ANQGSEA. Trimming stripped 7 bases from V and 10 bases from J, with 19 bases between. The CDR3 coding sequence is TGCAGCGGGTTCGGTGCGGGTTGGAGCCAGTACTTC. Amino acid sequence: CSGFGAGWSQYF.

The rearrangement joins TRBV11-2 to TRBJ1-2; 7 nucleotides agree with TRBD1. J lost 4 bases, V lost 5 bases, and 7 bases had no gene match. Germline lookup yields CDR1 SGHAT and CDR2 FQNNGV. The CDR3 has 14 amino acids. The DNA of the CDR3 is TGTGCCAGCAGCCCGTCAGGGGGTGGCTATGGCTACACCTTC. Its protein is CASSPSGGGYGYTF.

The rearrangement links TRBV7-9 to TRBJ2-5; TRBD2 matches 11 bases. CDR3 length equals 15 residues. Germline loops: CDR1 SEHNR, CDR2 FQNEAQ (reference sequence). V was clipped by 3 bases and J by 5 bases; unmatched bases: 5. CDR3 in amino acids: CASSLRLAGGETQYF. For the CDR3, the DNA is TGTGCCAGCAGCTTGCGGCTAGCGGGGGGTGAGACCCAGTACTTC.

The chain employs TRBV19 and TRBJ2-1; 9 bases line up with TRBD1. The CDR3 is 14 residues long. V was clipped by 11 bases and J by 9 bases; unmatched bases: 14. The V gene's germline CDR1 is LNHDA and CDR2 SQIVND (reference sequence). The CDR3 coding sequence is TGTGCCTGCTCTTTCGGGACAGGGTCAAGTGAGCAGTTCTTC. It encodes CACSFGTGSSEQFF.

In its sample, this clone was seen a few times. The chain is built from TRBV28 and TRBJ2-3; tentative D call: TRBD1 (6 bases). The CDR3 is 18 amino acids. The germline V and J ends were trimmed by 6 bases and 5 bases, with 27 bases remaining between them. From germline, CDR1 is MDHEN and CDR2 SYDVKM. In DNA, the CDR3 is TGTGCCAGCAGCTCTACCTGGGGTTCACAGGGTACAGGAGATACGCAGTATTTT. Translating it yields CASSSTWGSQGTGDTQYF.

This clone was counted only a few times. This chain joins TRBV27 and TRBJ2-1, with 10 bases aligning to TRBD2. Germline CDR1 is MNHEY and CDR2 is SMNVEV (reference sequence). This CDR3 region has 17 residues. J was trimmed by 4 bases and V by 5 bases; bases with no gene match: 11. CDR3 sequence reads: CASSAQGSGRVYNEQFF. The DNA for the CDR3 is TGTGCCAGCAGTGCACAGGGGAGCGGGAGGGTTTACAATGAGCAGTTCTTC.

The sample holds a few counts of this clone. J is TRBJ1-5 and V is TRBV19, with TRBD1 matching 10 bases. Germline CDR1 reads LNHDA; CDR2 reads SQIVND (reference sequence). The CDR3 runs 15 residues. J lost 6 bases, V lost 6 bases, and 8 bases had no gene match. The CDR3 here is CASRTTGGAGQPQHF. The CDR3 DNA reads TGTGCCAGTAGAACGACAGGGGGCGCGGGTCAGCCCCAGCATTTT.

V is TRBV6-1 and J is TRBJ1-5; D is uncertain. CDR3 length equals 16 residues. Germline values: CDR1 MNHNS, CDR2 SASEGT. Trimming pared 4 bases from V and 0 bases from J, leaving 13 bases between. The CDR3 region has the DNA TGTGCCAGCAGTGCCTGGGCAGCCACTAGCAATCAGCCCCAGCATTTT. This gives the protein CASSAWAATSNQPQHF.

The rearrangement links TRBV28 to TRBJ2-7; 8 nucleotides align to TRBD1. CDR1 MDHEN and CDR2 SYDVKM come from the germline V gene. V shed 6 bases and J 4 bases; nucleotides not matched to a gene: 8. The CDR3 runs to 14 residues. CDR3 sequence (DNA): TGTGCCAGCAGAACAGGGGGGTTCGATTACGAGCAGTACTTC. It specifies CASRTGGFDYEQYF.

The chain uses TRBV5-6 and TRBJ1-1; TRBD1 is a possible D gene (6 bases). Germline-derived CDR1 and CDR2 are SGHDT and YYEEEE. V shed 5 bases and J shed 4 bases, with 12 bases lying between them. This CDR3 is 13 amino acids long. The CDR3, as DNA: TGTGCCAGCAGAGGGGGTTTTGTCACTGAAGCTTTCTTT. It encodes CASRGGFVTEAFF.

The gene calls are TRBV10-3 and TRBJ2-7; D is unclear. Germline values: CDR1 ENHRY, CDR2 SYGVKD. The CDR3 sequence is 12 residues long. V lost 2 bases, J lost 5 bases, and 7 bases lay in between. The DNA for the CDR3 is TGTGCCATCAGTGAGCCGTTAAACGAGCAGTACTTC. Encoded protein: CAISEPLNEQYF.

This clone came up once. The V call is TRBV28, the J call TRBJ1-5; 7 positions agree with TRBD1. CDR1 and CDR2 (germline): MDHEN, SYDVKM. V lost 6 bases to trimming and J lost 10 bases; unmatched junction nucleotides: 15. This CDR3 is built from 15 residues. In DNA form, the CDR3 reads TGTGCCAGCAGAGATAGGACAGGCCCCCTTACTCCCCAGCATTTT. This encodes CASRDRTGPLTPQHF.

The chain uses TRBV30 and TRBJ1-4; 8 positions agree with TRBD1. Germline loops: CDR1 GTSNPN, CDR2 SVGIG (reference sequence). The V segment lost 0 bases and the J segment 7 bases; nucleotides outside the gene matches: 4. The CDR3 sequence is 14 residues long. The CDR3 loop reads CAWSVGDRGEKLFF. The CDR3 DNA reads as TGTGCCTGGAGTGTAGGAGACAGGGGTGAAAAACTGTTTTTT.

This clone appeared a few times. The CDR3 nucleotides are TGTGGCTACGCAACAGGGGACTCTGGAAACACCATATATTTT. It codes for CGYATGDSGNTIYF. V gene TRBV28 combines with J gene TRBJ1-3; 7 bases map to TRBD1. The CDR3 covers 14 residues. Germline loops: CDR1 MDHEN, CDR2 SYDVKM.

The chain is built from TRBV7-8 and TRBJ2-2, with a tentative D call TRBD2 (6 bases). V was pared by 1 base and J by 6 bases, with 9 bases between. This CDR3 has 14 residues. CDR1 SGHVS and CDR2 FQNEAQ come from the germline V gene. The CDR3 loop is CASSLGRVAGELFF. The CDR3 DNA is TGTGCCAGCAGCTTAGGGAGGGTAGCCGGGGAGCTGTTTTTT.

This clone was detected only once. The chain joins TRBV11-2 to TRBJ1-4; D ambiguous. Germline CDR1 and CDR2: SGHAT and FQNNGV. The V end lost 5 bases, the J end lost 0 bases, and 10 bases lay between the germline ends. This CDR3 is 15 amino acids long. CDR3 region: CASSPRLATNEKLFF. DNA of the CDR3: TGTGCCAGCAGCCCGCGGTTGGCAACTAATGAAAAACTGTTTTTT.

This clone was detected only once. The rearrangement joins TRBV6-1 to TRBJ1-4, with D hard to call. Germline CDR1 and CDR2: MNHNS and SASEGT. Trimming stripped 2 bases from V and 0 bases from J, with 16 bases between. CDR3 length equals 18 residues. CDR3 sequence (DNA): TGTGCCAGCAGTGAAAGGCGGGGAGGGTTGCCAACTAATGAAAAACTGTTTTTT. Its protein is CASSERRGGLPTNEKLFF.

This clone was counted a few times. The rearrangement joins TRBV29-1 to TRBJ2-5, with D possibly being TRBD2 (6 bases). Germline V gene sequence: CDR1 SQVTM, CDR2 ANQGSEA. The CDR3 is 12 amino acids. V dropped 3 bases and J dropped 5 bases, with 10 bases sitting between them. CDR3 amino acids: CSVEELAETQYF. CDR3 in DNA: TGCAGCGTTGAGGAGCTAGCGGAGACCCAGTACTTC.

V usage is TRBV7-9 and J usage is TRBJ1-2; the match to TRBD1 covers 8 bases. From germline, CDR1 is SEHNR and CDR2 FQNEAQ (reference sequence). V was pared by 5 bases and J by 4 bases, with 12 bases of the junction left unmatched. CDR3 length equals 16 residues. The CDR3 region has the DNA TGTGCCAGCAGCCATAGTAGACAGGGGCACGGCTATGGCTACACCTTC. Protein: CASSHSRQGHGYGYTF.

The V and J genes are TRBV23-1 and TRBJ1-5, with 8 bases that match TRBD1. TRBV23-1 is annotated as an ORF whose role is uncertain. CDR3 length: 18 residues. V was clipped by 4 bases and J by 7 bases; unmatched bases: 18. CDR3 sequence: CASSLTRRTGRRRQPQHF. DNA of the CDR3: TGCGCCAGCAGTCTAACTCGGAGGACAGGGCGAAGACGCCAGCCCCAGCATTTT.

The chain combines TRBV5-8 with TRBJ1-2; 10 nucleotides match TRBD1. V gave up 7 bases and J gave up 3 bases; unmatched junction bases: 15. The germline CDR1 and CDR2 sequences are SGHTS and YDEGEE. The CDR3 is made up of 17 amino acids. The CDR3 spells CASRYLPGQGKDYGYTF. The CDR3, as DNA: TGTGCCAGCCGATATCTCCCGGGACAGGGGAAGGACTATGGCTACACCTTC. The full variable domain, with the rest looked up from reference TRBV5-8 and TRBJ1-2, is EAGVTQSPTHLIKTRGQQATLRCSPISGHTSVYWYQQALGLGLQFLLWYDEGEERNRGNFPPRFSGRQFPNYSSELNVNALELEDSALYLCASRYLPGQGKDYGYTFGSGTRLTVV.